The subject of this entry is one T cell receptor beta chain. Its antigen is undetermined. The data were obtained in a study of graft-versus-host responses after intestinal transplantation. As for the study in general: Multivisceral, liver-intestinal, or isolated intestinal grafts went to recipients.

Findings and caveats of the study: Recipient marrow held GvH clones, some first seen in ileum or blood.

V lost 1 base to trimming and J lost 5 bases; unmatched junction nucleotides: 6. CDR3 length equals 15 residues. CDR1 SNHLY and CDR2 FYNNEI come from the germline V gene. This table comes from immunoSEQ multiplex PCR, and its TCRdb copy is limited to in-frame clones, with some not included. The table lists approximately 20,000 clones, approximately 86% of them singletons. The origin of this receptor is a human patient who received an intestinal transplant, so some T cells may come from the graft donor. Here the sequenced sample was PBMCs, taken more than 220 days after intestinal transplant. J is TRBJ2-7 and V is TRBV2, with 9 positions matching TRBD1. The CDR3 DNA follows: TGTGCCAGCAGTGAAGACAGGGGGCAACTACACGAGCAGTACTTC. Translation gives CASSEDRGQLHEQYF.